This TCR beta chain is from a study of response to subunit inactivated influenza vaccine (dated by TCRdb to between 2017 and 2018). The study in broad terms: The study used deep quantitative T cell receptor repertoire profiling to track responses to a trivalent subunit inactivated influenza vaccine. What the study reported, not specific to this receptor: According to the authors, only a limited number of new T cells may be recruited by each seasonal influenza vaccination.

The library was produced with RT-PCR. Sequencing was performed on an Illumina HiSeq 2500. TCRdb reprocessed the public reads (quality trimming at Q25 with fastp, clone calling with MiXCR) and kept in-frame beta chains. Each CDR3 protein gets just one entry, which takes the most common genes and DNA from the rows behind it. In this sample the table shows about 540,000 distinct CDR3 sequences, under 30% of which occur a single time. The ten largest clones take up roughly 2.8% of the sample. V loses 0 bases of germline sequence and J loses 1 base, and the interval between the two ends is 12 bases. The CDR3 runs 16 residues from the cysteine to the phenylalanine. Of the read, only the CDR3 DNA is kept; its 48 bases are in frame from base 1. From a lookup of the germline V gene, CDR1 and CDR2 are SGHAT and FQNNGV. This clonotype occurred a few times. There is no known antigen for this receptor. Per-base quality was not reported, and no clone a single base away is much larger than it.

A further study also used this sample, focusing on T cells expressing NK-cell markers. The second publication reports: The TCR beta cDNA libraries were made using 5'RACE template switching, a step that added both a universal primer site and unique molecular identifiers. Eight donors provided sorted CD3+CD56+NKG2C+, CD3+CD56+NKG2C- and CD3+CD56-NKG2C+ T-cell subsets, whose TCR beta-chain repertoires were profiled. Seven of the eight sequenced donors were HCMV-seropositive and one was HCMV-seronegative. In several experiments an anti-gammadeltaTCR antibody was added to restrict sorting to alphabetaTCR-expressing T cells. For 5 or 6 donors, the dominant CD3+CD56+NKG2C+ clonotypes were among the top 10 CD8+ clonotypes and accounted for roughly 1.0-7.5% of CD8+ T cells. Those dominant clonotypes were again the most abundant among CD3+CD56-NKG2C+ cells in several donors, at about 28.3-60.1%. Whether the expanded NKG2C-expressing T cell clones were specific for HCMV antigens remained unclear. Randomly selected healthy volunteers, three men and five women, were used as the eight sequenced donors. A commercial ELISA kit detecting HCMV-specific IgG in serum was used to determine HCMV serostatus. Ficoll density gradient centrifugation was used to isolate peripheral blood mononuclear cells from blood. Magnetic immunoseparation with Miltenyi isolation kits was used to isolate CD4+ and CD8+ T cells from PBMC. cDNA synthesis was primed from the TCR beta constant segment, followed by two successive PCR amplification steps. Libraries were sequenced as 2 x 150 bp reads on Illumina HiSeq 2000/2500, MiSeq or NextSeq. MIGEC was used to demultiplex reads and group reads by UMI, and MiTCR was used to assemble and quantify clonotypes. To exclude erroneous sequences, only TCR cDNA sequences supported by at least two reads were retained. The tcR package was used for downstream repertoire analysis, and clonotypes were matched across fractions by CDR3 nucleotide sequence plus V segment. VDJmatch was used to annotate antigen specificity against VDJdb, with one amino acid substitution in CDR3 permitted.

The source was CD4+ T cells sorted from PBMCs, collected 12 days after vaccination. The TCR originated in a man in his fifties or sixties who received an inactivated influenza vaccine. Donor details come from another sample of the same person, matched by shared clones. The rearrangement combines TRBV11-2 with TRBJ1-1; the D gene lacks a confident call. The DNA sequence follows: TGTGCCAGCAGCTTAGATTTTGGTTGGGCGAACACTGAAGCTTTCTTT. Translated, it gives CASSLDFGWANTEAFF.